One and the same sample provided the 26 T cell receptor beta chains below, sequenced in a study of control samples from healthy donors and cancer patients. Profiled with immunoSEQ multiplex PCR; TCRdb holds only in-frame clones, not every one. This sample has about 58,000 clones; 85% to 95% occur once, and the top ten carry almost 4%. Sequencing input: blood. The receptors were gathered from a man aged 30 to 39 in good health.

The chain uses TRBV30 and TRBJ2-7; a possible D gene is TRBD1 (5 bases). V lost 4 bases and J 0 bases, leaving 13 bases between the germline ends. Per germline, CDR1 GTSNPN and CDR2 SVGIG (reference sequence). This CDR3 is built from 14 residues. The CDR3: CAWIAGFPSYEQYF. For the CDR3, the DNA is TGTGCCTGGATAGCAGGGTTCCCCTCCTACGAGCAGTACTTC.

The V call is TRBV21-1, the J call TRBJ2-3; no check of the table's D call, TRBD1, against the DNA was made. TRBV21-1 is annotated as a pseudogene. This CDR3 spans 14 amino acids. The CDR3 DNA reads TGTGCCAGCAGGGTCCCCTACCAAACACAGATACTCTCTTTT. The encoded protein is CASRVPYQTQILSF.

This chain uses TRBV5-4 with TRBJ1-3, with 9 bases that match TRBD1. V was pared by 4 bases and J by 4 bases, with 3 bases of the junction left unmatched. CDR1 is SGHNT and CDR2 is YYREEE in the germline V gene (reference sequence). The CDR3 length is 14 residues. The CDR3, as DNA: TGTGCCAGCAGCAAGGACAGGGGAGGAAACACCATATATTTT. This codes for CASSKDRGGNTIYF.

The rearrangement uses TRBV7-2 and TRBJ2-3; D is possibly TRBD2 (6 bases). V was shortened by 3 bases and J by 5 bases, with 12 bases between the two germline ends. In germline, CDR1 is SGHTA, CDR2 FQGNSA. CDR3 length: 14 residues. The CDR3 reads CASSLATSLDTQYF. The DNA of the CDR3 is TGTGCCAGCAGCTTGGCGACTAGTCTAGATACGCAGTATTTT.

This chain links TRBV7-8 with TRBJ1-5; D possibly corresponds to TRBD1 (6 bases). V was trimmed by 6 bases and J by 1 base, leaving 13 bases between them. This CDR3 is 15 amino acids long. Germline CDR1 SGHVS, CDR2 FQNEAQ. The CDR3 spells CASSQGPWSNQPQHF. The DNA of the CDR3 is TGTGCCAGCAGTCAGGGGCCCTGGAGCAATCAGCCCCAGCATTTT.

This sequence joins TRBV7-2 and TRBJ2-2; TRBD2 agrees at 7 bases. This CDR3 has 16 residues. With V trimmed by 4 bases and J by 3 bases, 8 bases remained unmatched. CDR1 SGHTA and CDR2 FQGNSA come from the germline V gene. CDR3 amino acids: CASSSLGGEYTGELFF. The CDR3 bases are TGTGCCAGCAGCTCACTGGGGGGGGAGTACACCGGGGAGCTGTTTTTT.

The CDR3 loop is CASSAIVTSGSLRELFF. CDR3 nucleotides: TGTGCCAGCAGCGCCATCGTGACTAGCGGGAGCTTGCGGGAGCTGTTTTTT. The rearrangement links TRBV28 to TRBJ2-2; 12 nucleotides line up with TRBD2. V lost 6 bases and J lost 9; bases outside the gene matches: 14. Germline V gene sequence: CDR1 MDHEN, CDR2 SYDVKM. This CDR3 is 17 amino acids long.

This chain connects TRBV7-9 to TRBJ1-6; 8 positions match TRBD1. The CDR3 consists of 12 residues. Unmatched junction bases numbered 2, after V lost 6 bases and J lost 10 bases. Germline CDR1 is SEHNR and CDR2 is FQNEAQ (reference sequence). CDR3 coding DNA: TGTGCCAGCAGTCGACAGGGGTCACCCCTCCACTTT. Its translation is CASSRQGSPLHF.

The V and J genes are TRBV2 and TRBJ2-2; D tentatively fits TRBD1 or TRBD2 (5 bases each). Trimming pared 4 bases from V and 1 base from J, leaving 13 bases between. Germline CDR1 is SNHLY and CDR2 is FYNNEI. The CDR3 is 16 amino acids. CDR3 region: CASSVGRAGNTGELFF. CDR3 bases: TGTGCCAGCAGTGTGGGCAGGGCGGGGAACACCGGGGAGCTGTTTTTT.

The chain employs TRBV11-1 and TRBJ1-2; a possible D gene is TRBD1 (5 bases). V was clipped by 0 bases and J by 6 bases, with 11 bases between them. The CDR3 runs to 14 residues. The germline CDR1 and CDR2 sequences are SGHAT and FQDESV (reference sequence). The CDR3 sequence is CASSLAGLADGYTF. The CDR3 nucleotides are TGTGCCAGCAGCTTAGCGGGGCTCGCCGATGGCTACACCTTC.

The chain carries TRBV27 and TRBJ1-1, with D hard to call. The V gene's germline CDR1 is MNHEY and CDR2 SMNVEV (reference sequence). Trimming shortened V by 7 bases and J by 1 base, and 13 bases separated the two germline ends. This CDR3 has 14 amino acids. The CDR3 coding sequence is TGTGCCAGCACCCCAGCAGGCGAGAACACTGAAGCTTTCTTT. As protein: CASTPAGENTEAFF.

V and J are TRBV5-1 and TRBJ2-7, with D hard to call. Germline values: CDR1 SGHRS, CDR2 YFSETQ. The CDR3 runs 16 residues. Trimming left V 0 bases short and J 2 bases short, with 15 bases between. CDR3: CASSLGRRTETYEQYF. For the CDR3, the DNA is TGCGCCAGCAGCTTGGGTCGAAGGACGGAGACCTACGAGCAGTACTTC.

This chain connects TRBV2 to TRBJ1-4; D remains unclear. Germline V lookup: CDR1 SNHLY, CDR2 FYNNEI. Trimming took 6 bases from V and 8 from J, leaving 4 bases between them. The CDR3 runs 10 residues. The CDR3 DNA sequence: TGTGCCAGCAGGCAAGAAAAACTGTTTTTT. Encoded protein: CASRQEKLFF.

The DNA for the CDR3 is TGTGCCAGTAGATCCGGGACAGGGGGCAATCAGCCCCAGCATTTT. This translates into CASRSGTGGNQPQHF. The chain is built from TRBV19 and TRBJ1-5; 10 nucleotides align to TRBD1. There are 15 residues in the CDR3. V lost 6 bases and J lost 2; bases outside the gene matches: 4. Germline V gives CDR1 LNHDA, CDR2 SQIVND (reference sequence). Using reference TRBV19 and TRBJ1-5 for the parts outside the CDR3, the full variable domain is DGGITQSPKYLFRKEGQNVTLSCEQNLNHDAMYWYRQDPGQGLRLIYYSQIVNDFQKGDIAEGYSVSREKKESFPLTVTSAQKNPTAFYLCASRSGTGGNQPQHFGDGTRLSIL.

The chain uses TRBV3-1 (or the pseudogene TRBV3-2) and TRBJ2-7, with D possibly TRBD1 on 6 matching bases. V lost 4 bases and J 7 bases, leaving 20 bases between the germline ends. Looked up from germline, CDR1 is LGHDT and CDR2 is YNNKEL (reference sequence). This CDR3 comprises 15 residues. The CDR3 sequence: CASSPGETGGYEQYF. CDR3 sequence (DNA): TGTGCCAGCAGCCCGGGCGAGACAGGAGGCTATGAGCAGTACTTC.

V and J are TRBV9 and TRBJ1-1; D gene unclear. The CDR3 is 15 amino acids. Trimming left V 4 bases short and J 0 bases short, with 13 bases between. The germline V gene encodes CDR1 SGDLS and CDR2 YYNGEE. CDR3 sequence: CASSPRPVMNTEAFF. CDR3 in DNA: TGTGCCAGCAGCCCACGACCGGTCATGAACACTGAAGCTTTCTTT.

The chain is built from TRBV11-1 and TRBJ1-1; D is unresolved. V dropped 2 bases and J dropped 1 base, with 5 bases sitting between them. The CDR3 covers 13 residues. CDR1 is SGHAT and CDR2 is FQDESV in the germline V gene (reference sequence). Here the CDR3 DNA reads TGTGCCAGCAGCTTATTGGAGAACACTGAAGCTTTCTTT. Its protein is CASSLLENTEAFF.

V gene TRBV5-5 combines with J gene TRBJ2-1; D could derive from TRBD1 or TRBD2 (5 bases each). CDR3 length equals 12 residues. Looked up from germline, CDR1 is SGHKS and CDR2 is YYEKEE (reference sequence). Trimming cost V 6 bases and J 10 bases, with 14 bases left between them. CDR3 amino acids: CASNYGREEQFF. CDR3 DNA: TGTGCCAGCAACTATGGCAGGGAGGAGCAGTTCTTC.

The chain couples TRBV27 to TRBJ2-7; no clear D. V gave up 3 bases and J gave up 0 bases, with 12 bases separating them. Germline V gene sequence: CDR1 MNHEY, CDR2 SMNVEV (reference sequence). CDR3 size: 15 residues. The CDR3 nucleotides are TGTGCCAGCAGTTTTTGGGCAGAGAGCTCCTACGAGCAGTACTTC. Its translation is CASSFWAESSYEQYF.

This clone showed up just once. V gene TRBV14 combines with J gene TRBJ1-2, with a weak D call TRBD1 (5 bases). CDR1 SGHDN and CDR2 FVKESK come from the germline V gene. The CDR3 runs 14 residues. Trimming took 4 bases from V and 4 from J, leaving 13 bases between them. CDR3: CASSLRTNAYGYTF. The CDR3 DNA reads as TGTGCCAGCAGCCTACGGACAAATGCCTATGGCTACACCTTC.

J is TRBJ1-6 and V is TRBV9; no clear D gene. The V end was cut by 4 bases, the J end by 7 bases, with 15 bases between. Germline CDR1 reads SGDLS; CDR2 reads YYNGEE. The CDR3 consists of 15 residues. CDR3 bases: TGTGCCAGCAGCCCCTTCCGGGCTCAAAATTCACCCCTCCACTTT. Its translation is CASSPFRAQNSPLHF.

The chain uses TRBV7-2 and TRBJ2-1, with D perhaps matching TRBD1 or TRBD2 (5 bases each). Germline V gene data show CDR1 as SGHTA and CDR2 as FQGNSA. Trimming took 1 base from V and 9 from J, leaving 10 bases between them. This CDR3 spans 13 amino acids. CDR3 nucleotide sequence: TGTGCCAGCAGCTTAGTAGAGGGGAGTGAGCAGTTCTTC. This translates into CASSLVEGSEQFF. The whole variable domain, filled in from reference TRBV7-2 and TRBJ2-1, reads GAGVSQSPSNKVTEKGKDVELRCDPISGHTALYWYRQSLGQGLEFLIYFQGNSAPDKSGLPSDRFSAERTGGSVSTLTIQRTQQEDSAVYLCASSLVEGSEQFFGPGTRLTVL.

CDR3 in amino acids: CASGLAGGRRGDEQFF. The CDR3 nucleotides are TGTGCCAGCGGACTAGCGGGAGGACGTCGGGGGGATGAGCAGTTCTTC. The V gene is TRBV28, the J gene TRBJ2-1; TRBD2 matches 14 bases. The CDR3 is 16 residues long. Per germline, CDR1 MDHEN and CDR2 SYDVKM. V trimming: 8 bases; J trimming: 8 bases; junction bases outside the gene matches: 11.

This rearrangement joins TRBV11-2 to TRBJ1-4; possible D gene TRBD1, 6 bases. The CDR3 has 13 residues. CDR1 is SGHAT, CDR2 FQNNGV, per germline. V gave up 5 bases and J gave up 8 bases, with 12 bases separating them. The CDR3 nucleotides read TGTGCCAGCAGCCCGGGGACATCCGAAAAACTGTTTTTT. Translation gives CASSPGTSEKLFF.

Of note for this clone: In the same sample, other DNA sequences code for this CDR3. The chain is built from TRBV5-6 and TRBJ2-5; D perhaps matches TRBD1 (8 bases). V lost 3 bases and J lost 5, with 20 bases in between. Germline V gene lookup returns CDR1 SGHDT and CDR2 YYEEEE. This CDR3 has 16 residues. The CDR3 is CASSSETGGGRETQYF. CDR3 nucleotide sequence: TGTGCCAGCAGCTCAGAAACAGGGGGGGGCCGGGAGACCCAGTACTTC.

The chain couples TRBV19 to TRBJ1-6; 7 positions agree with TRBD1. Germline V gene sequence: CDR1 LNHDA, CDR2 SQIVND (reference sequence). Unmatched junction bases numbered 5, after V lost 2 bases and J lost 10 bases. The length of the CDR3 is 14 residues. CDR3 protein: CASSIWTGASPLHF. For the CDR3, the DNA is TGTGCCAGTAGTATATGGACAGGAGCCTCACCCCTCCACTTT.